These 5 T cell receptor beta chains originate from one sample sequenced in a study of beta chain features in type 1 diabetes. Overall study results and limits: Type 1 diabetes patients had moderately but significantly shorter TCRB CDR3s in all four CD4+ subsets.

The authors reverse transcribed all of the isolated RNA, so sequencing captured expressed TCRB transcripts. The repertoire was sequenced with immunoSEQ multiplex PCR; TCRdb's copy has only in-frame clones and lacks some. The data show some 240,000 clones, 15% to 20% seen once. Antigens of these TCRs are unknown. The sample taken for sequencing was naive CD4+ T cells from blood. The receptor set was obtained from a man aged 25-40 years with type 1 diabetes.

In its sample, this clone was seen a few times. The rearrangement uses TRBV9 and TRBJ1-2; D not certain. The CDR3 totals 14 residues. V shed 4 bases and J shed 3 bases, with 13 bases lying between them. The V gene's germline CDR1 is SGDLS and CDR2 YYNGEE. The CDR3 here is CASSREGIHYGYTF. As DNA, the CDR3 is TGTGCCAGCAGCCGCGAAGGGATTCACTATGGCTACACCTTC.

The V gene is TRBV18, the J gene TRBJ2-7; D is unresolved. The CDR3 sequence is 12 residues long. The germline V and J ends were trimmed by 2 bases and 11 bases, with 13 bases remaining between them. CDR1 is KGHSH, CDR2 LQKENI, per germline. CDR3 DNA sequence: TGTGCCAGCTCACCATCGGAAAGTGGCGAGTACTTC. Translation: CASSPSESGEYF.

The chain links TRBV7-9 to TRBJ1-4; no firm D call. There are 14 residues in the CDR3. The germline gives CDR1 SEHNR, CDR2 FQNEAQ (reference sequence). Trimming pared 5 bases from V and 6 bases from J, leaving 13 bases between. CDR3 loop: CASSARGRHEKLFF. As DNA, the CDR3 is TGTGCCAGCAGCGCTAGAGGAAGGCATGAAAAACTGTTTTTT.

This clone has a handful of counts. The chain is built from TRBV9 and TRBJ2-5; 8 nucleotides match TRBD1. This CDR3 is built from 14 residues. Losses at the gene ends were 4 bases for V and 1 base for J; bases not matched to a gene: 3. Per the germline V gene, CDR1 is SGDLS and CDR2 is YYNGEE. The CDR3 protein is CASSRGQGQETQYF. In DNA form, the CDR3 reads TGTGCCAGCAGCCGTGGACAGGGCCAAGAGACCCAGTACTTC.

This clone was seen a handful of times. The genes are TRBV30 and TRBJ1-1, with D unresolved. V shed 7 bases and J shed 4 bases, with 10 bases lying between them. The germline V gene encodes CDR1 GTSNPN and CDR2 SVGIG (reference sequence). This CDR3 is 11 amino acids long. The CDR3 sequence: CASGQTTEAFF. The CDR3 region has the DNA TGTGCCTCGGGCCAAACCACTGAAGCTTTCTTT.